This T cell receptor beta chain was sequenced in a study of cytomegalovirus exposure and HLA in healthy donors. In the PCR, 60 Vbeta and 13 Jbeta primers were used. Assay used: immunoSEQ multiplex PCR; TCRdb lists only in-frame clones, some missing. The sample lists about 120,000 clones, 70% to 85% seen once, with around 6.6% in the top ten. General study results and limits: It was 164 TCR beta chains that were listed as cytomegalovirus-associated. V- and J-gene trimming in TCR beta was tied to a missense DCLRE1C variant by an analysis performed later.

This clone has only one observation. Its antigen is undetermined. The ends lost 4 bases at V and 2 bases at J; junction bases unmatched: 16. This CDR3 comprises 18 residues. The germline V gene encodes CDR1 MGHDK and CDR2 SYGVNS. The TCR sequence derives from a man aged 25 to 40 in good health and CMV-seropositive. Sequencing used PBMCs. The chain carries TRBV25-1 and TRBJ2-5; 7 nucleotides align to TRBD2. The CDR3 DNA follows: TGTGCCAGCAGTGTCGTTGGGAGCGGGGAACGGTGGCAAGAGACCCAGTACTTC. This gives the protein CASSVVGSGERWQETQYF.